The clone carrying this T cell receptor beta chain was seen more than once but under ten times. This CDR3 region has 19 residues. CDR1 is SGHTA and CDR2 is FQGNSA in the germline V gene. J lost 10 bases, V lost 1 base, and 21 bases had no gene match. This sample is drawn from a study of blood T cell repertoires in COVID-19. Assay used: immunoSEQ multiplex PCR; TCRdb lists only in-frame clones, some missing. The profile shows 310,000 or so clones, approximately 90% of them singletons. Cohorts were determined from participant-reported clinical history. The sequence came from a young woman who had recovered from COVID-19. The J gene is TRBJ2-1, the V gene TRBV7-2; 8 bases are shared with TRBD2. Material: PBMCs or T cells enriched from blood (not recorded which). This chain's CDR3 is CASSLGISPLAGEVKEQFF. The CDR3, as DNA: TGTGCCAGCAGCTTAGGCATTTCCCCGCTAGCGGGTGAAGTAAAGGAGCAGTTCTTC.